These 20 T cell receptor beta chains originate from one sample sequenced in a study of identical twins (dated by TCRdb to about 2016). The method was 5' RACE. Instrument on record: Illumina HiSeq 2000. Through fastp at Q25 and MiXCR, TCRdb rebuilt clones from the public reads, retaining in-frame beta chains. Every CDR3 protein is listed once, alongside the most common genes and DNA of its rows. The sample has 400,000 to 550,000 distinct CDR3 sequences on record, 20% to 25% of them singletons. The ten largest account for roughly 2.8% of the sample. The same sample was also used in a study of T cells expressing NK-cell markers.

The source material was CD4+ T cells sorted from blood. These receptors originate from a woman aged 18-29 years in good health.

This clonotype appeared a single time. V usage is TRBV3-1 and J usage is TRBJ2-2, with unresolved D. Deletions cut 5 bases from V and 4 bases from J, with 14 bases between. CDR1 and CDR2 from the germline V gene are LGHDT and YNNKEL (reference sequence). This CDR3 comprises 15 residues. In DNA, the CDR3 is TGTGCCAGCAGCTGGACCGGGCTAATCACCGGGGAGCTGTTTTTT. Translation: CASSWTGLITGELFF. Based on the CDR3 plus reference TRBV3-1 and TRBJ2-2, the full variable domain is DTAVSQTPKYLVTQMGNDKSIKCEQNLGHDTMYWYKQDSKKFLKIMFSYNNKELIINETVPNRFSPKSPDKAHLNLHINSLELGDSAVYFCASSWTGLITGELFFGEGSRLTVL.

A few counts support this clonotype. The rearrangement joins TRBV2 to TRBJ2-7; a weak D match, TRBD2 (6 bases). Trimming cost V 8 bases and J 6 bases, with 14 bases left between them. This CDR3 has 12 amino acids. Per germline, CDR1 SNHLY and CDR2 FYNNEI. CDR3 nucleotide sequence: TGTGCCAGCCGCCGAGTGGGGGGCGAGCAGTACTTC. Amino acid sequence: CASRRVGGEQYF. Full variable domain (rest looked up from reference TRBV2 and TRBJ2-7): EPEVTQTPSHQVTQMGQEVILRCVPISNHLYFYWYRQILGQKVEFLVSFYNNEISEKSEIFDDQFSVERPDGSNFTLKIRSTKLEDSAMYFCASRRVGGEQYFGPGTRLTVT.

The chain links TRBV20-1 to TRBJ2-3; D not resolved. V lost 3 bases and J lost 4, with 8 bases in between. The CDR3 length is 12 residues. Germline CDR1 DFQATT, CDR2 SNEGSKA (reference sequence). CDR3 sequence reads: CSARFQADTQYF. The CDR3 DNA sequence: TGCAGTGCTAGGTTTCAGGCAGATACGCAGTATTTT.

This clonotype was detected a few times. The chain couples TRBV29-1 to TRBJ2-7, with a weak D call TRBD2 (6 bases). Trimming stripped 5 bases from V and 0 bases from J, with 8 bases between. The CDR3 is 12 residues long. Looked up from germline, CDR1 is SQVTM and CDR2 is ANQGSEA. The CDR3 DNA sequence: TGCAGCGTTTGGAGGGACTCCTACGAGCAGTACTTC. This sequence encodes CSVWRDSYEQYF.

This clonotype has a handful of counts. The chain employs TRBV12-3 or TRBV12-4 and TRBJ2-3; perhaps D is TRBD1 or TRBD2 (5 bases each). This CDR3 has 14 amino acids. Deletions cut 7 bases from V and 6 bases from J, with 17 bases between. This CDR3 is CASTRQRGRDTQYF. The CDR3 coding sequence is TGTGCCAGCACACGACAGAGGGGCCGCGATACGCAGTATTTT.

The genes are TRBV12-3 or TRBV12-4 and TRBJ1-1; 10 nucleotides agree with TRBD1. Germline trimming cut 6 bases from V and 2 bases from J; bases unmatched to any gene: 6. The CDR3 runs to 15 residues. CDR3 sequence (DNA): TGTGCCAGCAGATACTGGGACAGGGGCAACACTGAAGCTTTCTTT. Protein sequence: CASRYWDRGNTEAFF.

This clonotype was recorded a few times. This rearrangement joins TRBV5-1 to TRBJ1-6; tentative D call: TRBD1 (5 bases). CDR3 length: 16 amino acids. The ends were cut back, 3 bases at V and 7 bases at J, with 17 bases in the middle. Per germline, CDR1 SGHRS and CDR2 YFSETQ. In DNA form, the CDR3 reads TGCGCCAGCAGCTGGGACGAACGGGGCAACAATTCACCCCTCCACTTT. Amino acid sequence: CASSWDERGNNSPLHF.

This clonotype is a singleton in its sample. The genes are TRBV9 and TRBJ2-7; D call uncertain. The CDR3 has 13 residues. In germline, CDR1 is SGDLS, CDR2 YYNGEE. V was trimmed by 0 bases and J by 6 bases, leaving 10 bases between them. The CDR3 nucleotides read TGTGCCAGCAGCGTAGCCGTCACGGGCGAGCAGTACTTC. This codes for CASSVAVTGEQYF.

V gene TRBV4-3 combines with J gene TRBJ2-1; TRBD2 aligns across 14 bases. The CDR3 sequence is 15 residues long. The germline CDR1 and CDR2 sequences are LGHNA and YSLEER. The ends lost 1 base at V and 10 bases at J; junction bases unmatched: 3. CDR3 nucleotides: TGCGCCAGCAGCCAAGGGACTAGCGGGAGGCCGGAGCAGTTCTTC. This encodes CASSQGTSGRPEQFF.

Only a few counts were recorded for this clonotype. The chain uses TRBV5-1 and TRBJ2-3; a possible D gene is TRBD1 (6 bases). The CDR3 consists of 15 residues. The V gene lost 0 bases and the J gene lost 6 bases, with 14 bases spanning the gap. Per the germline V gene, CDR1 is SGHRS and CDR2 is YFSETQ. CDR3 nucleotides: TGCGCCAGCAGCTTGGTAGGGGGAGCGGTGGATACGCAGTATTTT. Amino acid sequence: CASSLVGGAVDTQYF.

Only a few counts were recorded for this clonotype. This chain uses TRBV7-2 with TRBJ1-2; D might be TRBD1 (5 bases). CDR1 SGHTA and CDR2 FQGNSA come from the germline V gene. V was cut by 2 bases and J by 5 bases, with 12 bases left in between. CDR3 length equals 14 residues. As DNA, the CDR3 is TGTGCCAGCAGCTTAATCGCAGGGACTTATGGCTACACCTTC. This gives the protein CASSLIAGTYGYTF.

This clonotype turned up a few times. The chain carries TRBV7-6 and TRBJ2-5; D remains unclear. The CDR3 sequence is 15 residues long. Germline loops: CDR1 SGHVS, CDR2 FNYEAQ. Trimming stripped 1 base from V and 5 bases from J, with 14 bases between. DNA of the CDR3: TGTGCCAGCAGCTTAGGGTCGGGTATTCAGGAGACCCAGTACTTC. This encodes CASSLGSGIQETQYF.

The rearrangement links TRBV7-9 to TRBJ1-6; no firm D call. This CDR3 spans 16 amino acids. Germline V gene data show CDR1 as SEHNR and CDR2 as FQNEAQ (reference sequence). The V gene lost 8 bases and the J gene lost 5 bases, with 19 bases spanning the gap. CDR3 loop: CASRGGPVYNNSPLHF. The CDR3, as DNA: TGTGCCAGCCGAGGAGGGCCAGTATACAATAATTCACCCCTCCACTTT.

This sequence joins TRBV7-9 and TRBJ2-3; tentative D call: TRBD2 (6 bases). The germline CDR1 and CDR2 sequences are SEHNR and FQNEAQ (reference sequence). The CDR3 covers 16 residues. V shed 5 bases and J shed 3 bases, with 18 bases lying between them. The CDR3 DNA reads TGTGCCAGCAGCCCAACGCGCGGGGCCGGGACAGATACGCAGTATTTT. Translating it yields CASSPTRGAGTDTQYF.

In DNA form, the CDR3 reads TGTGCCAGCAGCCATTCGGGGTCCACGGGGGAGCTGTTTTTT. Protein sequence: CASSHSGSTGELFF. The chain couples TRBV3-1 to TRBJ2-2; D might be TRBD2 (5 bases). This CDR3 comprises 14 residues. Germline lookup yields CDR1 LGHDT and CDR2 YNNKEL (reference sequence). V lost 3 bases to trimming and J lost 8 bases, with 13 bases between them.

This clonotype showed up just a few times. The chain links TRBV7-3 to TRBJ2-5, with unresolved D. Trimming cost V 2 bases and J 4 bases, with 17 bases left between them. Looked up from germline, CDR1 is SGHTA and CDR2 is FQGTGA. The CDR3 covers 16 residues. CDR3 nucleotides: TGTGCCAGCAGCTTAGATTCAGGACGAGAGGTAGAGACCCAGTACTTC. Residues: CASSLDSGREVETQYF.

The rearrangement links TRBV20-1 to TRBJ2-7, with D uncertain. CDR1 is DFQATT, CDR2 SNEGSKA, per germline (reference sequence). The CDR3 is 15 amino acids. Trimming took off 0 bases at V and 3 bases at J, with 15 bases between the two ends. The CDR3 is CSARELSSNLYEQYF. The CDR3 bases are TGCAGTGCTAGAGAACTGTCGAGCAACCTCTACGAGCAGTACTTC.

The rearrangement links TRBV7-2 to TRBJ2-4; 8 bases are shared with TRBD2. The V gene's germline CDR1 is SGHTA and CDR2 FQGNSA. The length of the CDR3 is 17 residues. V lost 1 base, J lost 6 bases, and 11 bases stayed unmatched. The CDR3 DNA follows: TGTGCCAGCAGCTTAGGGGGGGCAGCGGGAGTAACAAACATTCAGTACTTC. Protein: CASSLGGAAGVTNIQYF.

The chain carries TRBV5-1 and TRBJ1-5; D unclear. The CDR3 is 15 amino acids. The germline V gene encodes CDR1 SGHRS and CDR2 YFSETQ. Between the trimmed V and J ends, which lost 0 bases and 2 bases, there was a span of 9 bases. CDR3 nucleotide sequence: TGCGCCAGCAGCTTGGCCGGGGTCGGCAATCAGCCCCAGCATTTT. It codes for CASSLAGVGNQPQHF.

This clonotype has just a few counts. The rearrangement joins TRBV25-1 to TRBJ2-2, with 7 bases fitting TRBD2. The CDR3 is 15 amino acids. CDR1 MGHDK and CDR2 SYGVNS come from the germline V gene. The V segment lost 4 bases and the J segment 4 bases; nucleotides outside the gene matches: 6. CDR3 residues: CASSGGLDGTGELFF. The CDR3 DNA is TGTGCCAGCAGTGGAGGACTAGACGGCACCGGGGAGCTGTTTTTT. The full variable domain, rest sourced from reference TRBV25-1 and TRBJ2-2, is EADIYQTPRYLVIGTGKKITLECSQTMGHDKMYWYQQDPGMELHLIHYSYGVNSTEKGDLSSESTVSRIRTEHFPLTLESARPSHTSQYLCASSGGLDGTGELFFGEGSRLTVL.